A single TCR beta chain is shown here with its context. It has no known antigen specificity. Base quality data are lacking; no much larger clone is found one base away. The germline V gene encodes CDR1 LGHDT and CDR2 YNNKEL (reference sequence). The CDR3 runs 12 amino acids, cysteine and phenylalanine included. Of the read, only the CDR3 DNA is kept; its 36 bases are in frame from base 1. V was cut back by 1 base and J by 7 bases, leaving a gap of 7 bases between them. Read against the paper, the sample's time point label means: baseline before first vaccination. Vaccinee samples came from UK trials COV001 and COV002, including a single-blind randomized controlled phase 2/3 trial of AZD1222 (ChAdOx1 nCoV-19) in healthy adults. For TCRbeta chain sequencing, PBMC samples from trial participants were taken at day 0 and at day 28 after the second dose. The entry originates in a study of T cell responses to AZD1222 COVID-19 vaccine (dated by TCRdb to the early 2020s). Context from the whole study: AZD1222 recipients whose second dose came at about 4 weeks and those whose second dose came at about 12 weeks were combined into one group, since spike-specific TCR depth and breadth did not differ between the two schedules. TCR sequencing was performed for 230 to 250 trial participants, of whom approximately 200 were given two doses of AZD1222 and 26 were given two doses of MenACWY control vaccine. Enrollment into the trials was organized by age into subgroups of 18-55, 56-69 and 70-plus years, and those subgroups contained about 150, 27 and 61 TCR-sequenced participants, respectively.

Summary of the overall study and its limitations: Conclusions about previously exposed vaccinees are limited, since just 6 or 7 AZD1222 recipients were seropositive for SARS-CoV-2 at baseline. Participants were mostly white British and included more females than males, and it was suggested by the authors that clonal diversity may have been underestimated. Because no day 14 peak-response samples were available, repertoires were characterized only after the peak T cell response. Reportedly, almost half of the unique spike-specific TCRs recognized epitopes lying outside the regions that are mutated in the B.1.351 and B.1.1.7 variants. The vaccine-associated CD4 TCRs covered the entire spike protein, and the dominant responses fell in regions 160-218 and 743-854. After two AZD1222 doses, spike-specific TCR breadth and depth were significantly higher than at day 0 and than in MenACWY recipients. The 56-69-year group was small, and its depth increase did not reach significance, likely because of low power.

The CDR3 regions of human TCRbeta chains were analyzed by immunosequencing. In the original analysis: Repertoire TCRs were matched against a reference library of SARS-CoV-2-specific TCRs generated with the MIRA antigen-specificity platform. Breadth was defined as the fraction of unique TCRs that were SARS-CoV-2-associated, and depth was defined as the fraction of total T cells that were SARS-CoV-2-associated. Using the MIRA data, each spike-specific TCR was mapped to the spike region that the TCR reacts to and placed in a CD4 or CD8 class. Log10-transformed breadth and depth values were compared by one-way ANOVA with Sidak's multiple comparisons tests. The source is immuneACCESS, and TCRdb retained only in-frame sequences with V and J called. Part of the clones is not carried over; for the studies checked, unresolved V genes explain less than half of this, and the remainder is unexplained. V and J calls and clone size are given by that table; D and trimming were obtained from the DNA. The sample contains over 130,000 clones, under 95% of them found a single time. The top ten clonotypes cover roughly 5% of the sample.

The chain was built from TRBV3-1 (or the pseudogene TRBV3-2) and TRBJ1-1, with the D gene not confidently named. The sample here was peripheral blood, taken on day 0 of AZD1222 vaccination. This clonotype was obtained from an adult in good health. For the CDR3, the sequence is CASSQAGVEAFF. The nucleotide sequence reads TGTGCCAGCAGCCAAGCTGGGGTTGAAGCTTTCTTT.